What follows describes a single T cell receptor beta chain. This CDR3 comprises 17 residues. Germline lookup yields CDR1 MNHEY and CDR2 SVGEGT. Trimming removed 6 bases from V and 3 bases from J, with 23 bases in between. The data are from a study of T-cell reconstitution after alpha-beta-depleted transplantation in children. Unique molecular identifiers were incorporated during preparation of the TCRbeta library. TCRdb reprocessed the PCR reads via MiXCR and lists one record per CDR3 protein. Of some 500,000 distinct CDR3 sequences in the sample, 18% were seen once. J is TRBJ2-5 and V is TRBV6-2 or TRBV6-3; D is perhaps TRBD2 (6 bases). The source material was PBMCs from the stem cell graft donor, sampled from the stem cell graft. The sequence was obtained from a human donor who donated a stem cell graft to a child with acute lymphoblastic leukemia. The CDR3 DNA reads TGTGCCAGCAGCCCTAACCCGGGAGTTCGTACGAAAGAGACCCAGTACTTC. Protein sequence: CASSPNPGVRTKETQYF.